This T cell receptor (beta chain) is drawn from a study of regulatory T cells in long-lasting Graves disease. This clonotype was detected only a few times. Its target is unknown. Time point: newly diagnosed GD, antithyroid drugs for less than 3 months. Researchers made the TCR library from RNA that was extracted from PBMCs. For TCR beta, libraries came from iRepertoire HTBI primers and Arm-PCR of CDR3 regions. From the multiplex PCR reads, TCRdb called clonotypes with MiXCR, one entry per CDR3 protein. The sample records about 320,000 distinct CDR3 sequences, about 18% being singletons. General study points: Among persistent patients, a larger number of public clonotypes were shared (around 2,700) than among newly diagnosed patients (more than 850). TCR diversity in persistent Graves' patients was below that of newly diagnosed ones. Few sampled subjects may have lowered accuracy.

Trimming stripped 5 bases from V and 6 bases from J, with 11 bases between. CDR1 is MNHNS, CDR2 SASEGT, per germline. The length of the CDR3 is 12 residues. This rearrangement joins TRBV6-1 to TRBJ2-7, with D possibly matching TRBD1 (6 bases). The specimen was peripheral blood mononuclear cells (PBMCs), collected at new diagnosis, from a patient treated with antithyroid drugs. The TCR was taken from a female donor with Graves disease. CDR3 protein: CASSPLGGEQYF. The CDR3 nucleotides are TGTGCCAGCAGTCCCCTAGGGGGCGAGCAGTACTTC.